This TCR beta chain was obtained from a study of OX40 agonist ivuxolimab in advanced cancers. Study overall: The eligibility criteria allowed prior anti-PD-1, anti-PD-L1 or anti-CTLA-4 therapy, and approximately 38% had some. Broader study findings: CD8+ T cells (on average) carried more expanded clones than CD4+ T cells.

TCRdb keeps only in-frame clones here, not all; method: immunoSEQ multiplex PCR. The profile covers 35,000 to 55,000 clones, with approximately 90% appearing a single time and 13% taken by the ten largest. The germline V gene encodes CDR1 MNHEY and CDR2 SMNVEV (reference sequence). This CDR3 comprises 16 residues. Trimming removed 4 bases from V and 2 bases from J; junction bases left unmatched: 7. Worth noting for this clone: Its antigen remains unidentified.

The cohort excluded patients with autoimmune disease history or systemic immunosuppression. The chain links TRBV27 to TRBJ2-4; TRBD1 matches 8 bases. Specimen: CD4+ or CD8+ T cells sorted from blood, collected in a trial of the OX40 agonist ivuxolimab. This sequence originates from an adult with an advanced solid tumor such as melanoma, head and neck, liver or kidney cancer. The DNA of the CDR3 is TGTGCCAGCAGTTCCAGGGGGCAGGGGTCCAAAAACATTCAGTACTTC. Translated, it gives CASSSRGQGSKNIQYF.